This T cell receptor (beta chain) is drawn from a study of T cell repertoires in cytomegalovirus infection. This clonotype was observed many times. Antigen unknown. V shed 5 bases and J shed 2 bases, with 13 bases lying between them. In germline, CDR1 is SGHTA, CDR2 FQGNSA. The CDR3 consists of 15 residues. TCRdb re-called the reads with MiXCR, one entry per CDR3 protein. The table has roughly 68,000 distinct CDR3 sequences, under 25% seen once. Regarding the study as a whole: HLA-C-restricted CMV-specific TCR beta clonotypes were dominant in the ex vivo response.

The source material was PBMCs, sequenced either directly or after in vitro stimulation (not recorded which). This rearrangement joins TRBV7-2 to TRBJ2-4; D is possibly TRBD1 (6 bases). This TCR was recovered from a human donor in good health (CMV status not recorded). Some clones in this sample may be carry-over from other donors' samples. CDR3 in DNA: TGTGCCAGCAGCGCAGACGGGACAACCAAAAACATTCAGTACTTC. It encodes CASSADGTTKNIQYF. The full variable domain, completed using reference TRBV7-2 and TRBJ2-4, is GAGVSQSPSNKVTEKGKDVELRCDPISGHTALYWYRQSLGQGLEFLIYFQGNSAPDKSGLPSDRFSAERTGGSVSTLTIQRTQQEDSAVYLCASSADGTTKNIQYFGAGTRLSVL.